The clone carrying this T cell receptor (beta chain) was seen just once. Sequenced by immunoSEQ multiplex PCR; TCRdb stores in-frame clones only, minus some. Seen here are about 140,000 clones, 75% to 80% observed once, and the top ten hold roughly 2.9%. The data belong to a study of blood T cell repertoires in COVID-19. The specimen was PBMCs or T cells enriched from blood (not recorded which). The receptor's source is a woman aged 50 to 60 who had recovered from COVID-19.

The CDR3: CASSVQRTSYNEQFF. CDR3 nucleotide sequence: TGTGCCAGCAGCGTTCAGCGGACCTCCTACAATGAGCAGTTCTTC. The chain has TRBV9 and TRBJ2-1; D is possibly TRBD2 (5 bases). There are 15 residues in the CDR3. Germline-derived CDR1 and CDR2 are SGDLS and YYNGEE. Deletions cut 2 bases from V and 0 bases from J, with 9 bases between.